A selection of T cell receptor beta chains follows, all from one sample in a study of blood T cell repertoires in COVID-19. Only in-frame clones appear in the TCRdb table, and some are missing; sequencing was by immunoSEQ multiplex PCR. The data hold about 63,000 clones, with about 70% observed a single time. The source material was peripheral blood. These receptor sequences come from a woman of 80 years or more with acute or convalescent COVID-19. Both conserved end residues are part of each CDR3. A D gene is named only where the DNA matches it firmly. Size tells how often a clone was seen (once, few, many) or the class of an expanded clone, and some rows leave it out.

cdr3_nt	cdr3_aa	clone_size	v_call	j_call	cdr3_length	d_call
TGTGCCAGCAGCCCCGCCACTAGTCGCACCGGGGAGCTGTTTTTT	CASSPATSRTGELFF	NA	TRBV7-2	TRBJ2-2	15	NA
TGTGCCATCAGTGAGTCTCGGCTAGCGGGAGGAGGAGAGCAGTACTTC	CAISESRLAGGGEQYF	NA	TRBV10-3	TRBJ2-7	16	TRBD2
TGCGCCAGCAGAACTAGCGGGAAACCCATCTCCAGCTCCTACAATGAGCAGTTCTTC	CASRTSGKPISSSYNEQFF	NA	TRBV10-1	TRBJ2-1	19	TRBD2
TGTGCCAGCAGTTACGTTGGGGGGGCCACTGAAGCTTTCTTT	CASSYVGGATEAFF	NA	TRBV6-5	TRBJ1-1	14	NA
TGCAGCGCAAGACGGGACAGGGGCTACAATGAGCAGTTCTTC	CSARRDRGYNEQFF	few	TRBV29-1	TRBJ2-1	14	TRBD1
TGCAGTGCTCTTAGTAACGAGCAGTACTTC	CSALSNEQYF	NA	TRBV20-1	TRBJ2-7	10	NA
TGTGCCAGCAGCGTAGATAGCGGGACGTACACCGGGGAGCTGTTTTTT	CASSVDSGTYTGELFF	NA	TRBV9	TRBJ2-2	16	TRBD2
TGTGCCAGCAGCTTAGCTTCCGGCGGGGAAGCTTTCTTT	CASSLASGGEAFF	NA	TRBV11-2	TRBJ1-1	13	NA
TGTGCCAGCAGCCAAGATCGGGGGGCCTACTCTGGGGCCAACGTCCTGACTTTC	CASSQDRGAYSGANVLTF	NA	TRBV4-2	TRBJ2-6	18	NA
TGTGCCAGCAGCCTTGGAGGAACAGGGGCCAACGTCCTGACTTTC	CASSLGGTGANVLTF	NA	TRBV11-3	TRBJ2-6	15	NA
TGTGCCAGCAGTAGGACTAGCGGGACCTACGAGCAGTACTTC	CASSRTSGTYEQYF	NA	TRBV27	TRBJ2-7	14	TRBD2
TGTGCCAGCAGAGATAGCGGGAGGGGTGAGCAGTTCTTC	CASRDSGRGEQFF	NA	TRBV2	TRBJ2-1	13	TRBD2
TGTGCCAGCTCACCGGACAGGGGGAATGAGCAGTTCTTC	CASSPDRGNEQFF	once	TRBV18	TRBJ2-1	13	TRBD1
TGTGCCAGCAGCTTTGGGGGGGCGGGGGAGACCCAGTACTTC	CASSFGGAGETQYF	NA	TRBV5-4	TRBJ2-5	14	NA
TGTGCCACGCGTGGGGACAGGAACTACGAGCAGTACTTC	CATRGDRNYEQYF	NA	TRBV10-3	TRBJ2-7	13	TRBD1
TGTGCCAGCAGCTTGGAGCCTCTCTCCTACAATGAGCAGTTCTTC	CASSLEPLSYNEQFF	NA	TRBV5-8	TRBJ2-1	15	NA
TGTGCCAGCAGTGACTCTGACCGACACGGTTTGGGAAAACTGTTTTTT	CASSDSDRHGLGKLFF	few	TRBV6-4	TRBJ1-4	16	NA
TGCAGCGCCTCCGGGGGACAGGGCTCAGATACGCAGTATTTT	CSASGGQGSDTQYF	once	TRBV29-1	TRBJ2-3	14	TRBD1
TGTGCCAGCAGCTCTATCATGAACACTGAAGCTTTCTTT	CASSSIMNTEAFF	NA	TRBV5-5	TRBJ1-1	13	NA
TGTGCCAGCAGTGCCGACAGGGGGGAAGCTTTCTTT	CASSADRGEAFF	NA	TRBV2	TRBJ1-1	12	TRBD1
TGTGCCAGCTCACCCAGGGACAGGGTGGGTGGCTACACCTTC	CASSPRDRVGGYTF	once	TRBV18	TRBJ1-2	14	TRBD1
TGTGCCAGCAGCGACCGACCGGGACAAATGATTTCACCCCTCCACTTT	CASSDRPGQMISPLHF	NA	TRBV7-2	TRBJ1-6	16	NA
TGCAGTGCTAGAGCGGGAGAGACCCAGTACTTC	CSARAGETQYF	NA	TRBV20-1	TRBJ2-5	11	NA
TGCGCCAGCAGCTCGTCCCTAGCGGGTTACAATGAGCAGTTCTTC	CASSSSLAGYNEQFF	NA	TRBV5-1	TRBJ2-1	15	TRBD2
TGTGCCAGCAGTCCGACAGGGGTGGATGGCTACACCTTC	CASSPTGVDGYTF	NA	TRBV6-5	TRBJ1-2	13	TRBD1
TGTGCCAGCAGCTTAACAACAGGTGAAGCTTTCTTT	CASSLTTGEAFF	once	TRBV7-9	TRBJ1-1	12	NA
TGTGCCGGGGGGACAGTTGAAGAGACCCAGTACTTC	CAGGTVEETQYF	NA	TRBV2	TRBJ2-5	12	NA
TGCAGTGCTAGTGGGGGACTAGCGTGGATGGGCAATGAGCAGTTCTTC	CSASGGLAWMGNEQFF	NA	TRBV20-1	TRBJ2-1	16	TRBD2
TGTGCCAGCAGTTTGGTCCAGGGGATAGGTCAGCCCCAGCATTTT	CASSLVQGIGQPQHF	NA	TRBV27	TRBJ1-5	15	NA
TGTGTCACCGCCGGAGGCTCCTATAATTCACCCCTCCACTTT	CVTAGGSYNSPLHF	NA	TRBV28	TRBJ1-6	14	NA
TGTGCCAGCAGCGGGACTAGCGGTTACAATGAGCAGTTCTTC	CASSGTSGYNEQFF	once	TRBV2	TRBJ2-1	14	TRBD2
TGTGCCAGCTCACCCGCGGGGCTCGGGGAGCTGTTTTTT	CASSPAGLGELFF	NA	TRBV18	TRBJ2-2	13	NA
TGCGCCAGCAGCCAGGGAGCTAGCGGGGAAGAGACCCAGTACTTC	CASSQGASGEETQYF	NA	TRBV5-1	TRBJ2-5	15	TRBD2
TGTGCCACAAAACAGGGTGGTTTAGAGACCCAGTACTTC	CATKQGGLETQYF	NA	TRBV6-5	TRBJ2-5	13	NA
TGTGCCAGCAGTCTTCCGCCGGGACAGCGTAGCACAGATACGCAGTATTTT	CASSLPPGQRSTDTQYF	NA	TRBV28	TRBJ2-3	17	TRBD1
TGTGCCAGCAGTCCCCCCAGACAGGGGGGAAACTATGGCTACACCTTC	CASSPPRQGGNYGYTF	NA	TRBV28	TRBJ1-2	16	TRBD1
TGCGCCAGCAGCCCGTTTAGCGGGAGGGTCCCCTACGAGCAGTACTTC	CASSPFSGRVPYEQYF	NA	TRBV4-3	TRBJ2-7	16	TRBD2
TGTGCCAGTAGTATGAGGGACAGGGGGCAAGAGACCCAGTACTTC	CASSMRDRGQETQYF	NA	TRBV19	TRBJ2-5	15	TRBD1
TGTGCCAGCAGAGATCCGGGACTAGCATTTCAGTACTTC	CASRDPGLAFQYF	NA	TRBV28	TRBJ2-4	13	TRBD2
TGTGCCAGCAGCTTAGCGACAGCAGAAGAGACCCAGTACTTC	CASSLATAEETQYF	NA	TRBV7-9	TRBJ2-5	14	NA
TGTGCCAGCAGTTTGTATGGGCCTAATAATTCACCCCTCCACTTT	CASSLYGPNNSPLHF	few	TRBV2	TRBJ1-6	15	NA